This T cell receptor beta chain stems from a study of T-cell memory formation after mild COVID-19. Study in general: Most TCR clusters belonged to a single donor. Findings and limits, study-wide: Contracting clones, day 15 to 85, had balanced CD4/CD8, and later expanders favored CD4+. There were some responding clones in pre-infection memory, which suggested that cross-reactive memory had joined.

In regard to this clonotype: What it binds is unknown.

The CDR3 length is 13 residues. CDR1 and CDR2 (germline): SGHAT, FQNNGV. Deletions cut 5 bases from V and 9 bases from J, with 11 bases between. TCRdb re-called the 5' RACE reads through MiXCR, storing one row per CDR3 protein. The data contain roughly 400,000 distinct CDR3 sequences, about 20% of them singletons. This chain connects TRBV11-2 to TRBJ1-6; D not resolved. The receptor's source is a young man who had mild COVID-19 (a few samples of this study predate the infection). Cell type and time point are not known. Sequencing was carried out using PBMCs or a T cell subset sorted from them (not recorded which). CDR3 protein: CASSHLEGSPLHF. DNA of the CDR3: TGTGCCAGCAGCCACCTTGAAGGTTCACCCCTCCACTTT.